The 14 T cell receptor beta chains reported below all come from one sample, sequenced in a study of patients and donors after allogeneic stem cell transplantation. TCRdb processed the RT-PCR reads anew with MiXCR; each CDR3 protein has one entry. The sample has over 350,000 distinct CDR3 sequences, around 15% seen once. The specimen sequenced was blood, either unsorted or a sorted T cell fraction (not recorded which). The receptor source for this set is a human donor who was either an allogeneic HSCT recipient or a stem cell or donor lymphocyte infusion donor (not recorded which). It is not recorded whose cells these are; they may come from a transplant donor.

This clonotype appeared many times. This chain connects TRBV7-2 to TRBJ2-5, with TRBD2 matching 9 bases. The trim removed 6 bases at V and 6 bases at J, leaving 14 bases unmatched. The CDR3 is 16 residues long. The germline gives CDR1 SGHTA, CDR2 FQGNSA. CDR3 residues: CASSSDLASGVKTQYF. Written as DNA, the CDR3 is TGTGCCAGCAGTTCAGACTTGGCTAGCGGGGTTAAGACCCAGTACTTC.

This clonotype was picked up a small number of times. The chain's CDR3 is CASSQQGYGYEQYF. The CDR3 bases are TGTGCCAGCAGCCAACAGGGGTATGGGTACGAGCAGTACTTC. The chain recombines TRBV3-1 with TRBJ2-7; possible D gene TRBD1, 6 bases. V lost 2 bases, J lost 4 bases, and 12 bases lay in between. CDR1 is LGHDT and CDR2 is YNNKEL in the germline V gene (reference sequence). There are 14 residues in the CDR3.

The chain combines TRBV4-3 with TRBJ2-7; 7 bases fit TRBD2. Trimming cost V 2 bases and J 2 bases; bases outside gene matches: 6. Germline assignment: CDR1 LGHNA and CDR2 YSLEER. The CDR3 length is 15 residues. The DNA for the CDR3 is TGCGCCAGCAGCCAATTGGCTAGCGGTGCCTACGAGCAGTACTTC. Translation gives CASSQLASGAYEQYF.

This clonotype was counted between two and nine times. The chain has TRBV30 and TRBJ2-7, with 9 nucleotides matching TRBD1. The junction had 11 bases not matched to a gene; V was cut back by 1 base and J by 10 bases. The CDR3 spans 14 residues. Looked up from germline, CDR1 is GTSNPN and CDR2 is SVGIG (reference sequence). The CDR3 loop reads CAWSDNRGPNFQYF. The DNA of the CDR3 is TGTGCCTGGAGTGACAACAGGGGGCCCAATTTCCAGTACTTC.

As for this clonotype: A much larger clone is a single base away; this may be a read error. The CDR3 does not end in the conserved phenylalanine or tryptophan, so this is likely a read error. The rearrangement links TRBV5-1 to TRBJ2-5, with 7 positions matching TRBD2. V shed 5 bases, J shed 5 bases, and the junction held 3 bases outside the gene matches. The CDR3 has 12 residues. Germline-derived CDR1 and CDR2 are SGHRS and YFSETQ. The CDR3 spells CASSPLAETQYY. As DNA, the CDR3 is TGCGCCAGCAGTCCACTAGCGGAGACCCAGTACTAC.

The gene calls are TRBV20-1 and TRBJ2-5; D is perhaps TRBD1 (6 bases). V lost 3 bases, J lost 5 bases, and 19 bases lay in between. Looked up from germline, CDR1 is DFQATT and CDR2 is SNEGSKA (reference sequence). The CDR3 runs to 15 residues. CDR3: CSASGTRGAEETQYF. CDR3 sequence (DNA): TGCAGTGCTAGTGGGACAAGGGGCGCGGAGGAGACCCAGTACTTC.

The chain carries TRBV5-1 and TRBJ1-2, with D unresolved. Trimming took off 0 bases at V and 7 bases at J, with 13 bases between the two ends. Germline V gives CDR1 SGHRS, CDR2 YFSETQ. The CDR3 runs 14 residues. CDR3 residues: CASSLAGKGFGYTF. The CDR3 coding sequence is TGCGCCAGCAGCTTGGCCGGAAAGGGCTTTGGCTACACCTTC.

There are many counts of this clonotype. The chain recombines TRBV5-1 with TRBJ2-7, with D possibly being TRBD1 or TRBD2 (7 bases each). Germline CDR1 and CDR2: SGHRS and YFSETQ. CDR3 length equals 16 residues. Trimming removed 4 bases from V and 1 base from J, with 18 bases in between. CDR3 in DNA: TGCGCCAGCAGCATCCGTTGGGGGGGACAGTCCTACGAGCAGTACTTC. Amino acids: CASSIRWGGQSYEQYF.

There are many counts of this clonotype. The genes are TRBV20-1 and TRBJ1-2; D not resolved. V gave up 4 bases and J gave up 7 bases, with 10 bases separating them. The CDR3 has 11 amino acids. The germline V gene has CDR1 DFQATT and CDR2 SNEGSKA (reference sequence). The CDR3 loop is CSAIGPSGYTF. CDR3 DNA: TGCAGTGCTATCGGACCCAGTGGCTACACCTTC.

This chain uses TRBV12-3 or TRBV12-4 with TRBJ2-5; 11 bases fit TRBD2. V was clipped by 2 bases and J by 5 bases; unmatched bases: 4. The CDR3 runs 15 residues. The CDR3 nucleotides read TGTGCCAGCAGTTTACATAGCGGGGGGGCCGAGACCCAGTACTTC. Translating it yields CASSLHSGGAETQYF.

The chain links TRBV3-1 to TRBJ2-7; D gene unclear. Germline V lookup: CDR1 LGHDT, CDR2 YNNKEL (reference sequence). The CDR3 runs 13 residues. The germline V and J ends were trimmed by 1 base and 6 bases, with 10 bases remaining between them. CDR3: CASSQVRKGEQYF. In DNA form, the CDR3 reads TGTGCCAGCAGCCAAGTTAGGAAAGGCGAGCAGTACTTC.

This clonotype was seen many times. Here the CDR3 reads CASSLATVTYNEQFF. As DNA, the CDR3 is TGCGCCAGCAGCTTGGCAACGGTCACCTACAATGAGCAGTTCTTC. The rearrangement joins TRBV5-1 to TRBJ2-1; D is undetermined. Germline CDR1 SGHRS, CDR2 YFSETQ. Trimming shortened V by 0 bases and J by 2 bases, and 9 bases separated the two germline ends. The CDR3 consists of 15 residues.

This clonotype was detected a few times. J is TRBJ2-3 and V is TRBV5-1; 7 nucleotides agree with TRBD2. With V trimmed by 0 bases and J by 2 bases, 6 bases remained unmatched. CDR3 length: 16 residues. Germline V gene lookup returns CDR1 SGHRS and CDR2 YFSETQ. CDR3 residues: CASSLGGGRTTDTQYF. CDR3 DNA: TGCGCCAGCAGCTTGGGCGGCGGGAGAACCACAGATACGCAGTATTTT.

This clonotype was seen repeatedly, ten times or more. This rearrangement joins TRBV3-1 to TRBJ1-5; tentative D call: TRBD1 (5 bases). V lost 1 base and J 4 bases, leaving 5 bases between the germline ends. The CDR3 totals 13 residues. Looked up from germline, CDR1 is LGHDT and CDR2 is YNNKEL (reference sequence). This chain's CDR3 is CASSQGGNQPQHF. As DNA, the CDR3 is TGTGCCAGCAGCCAAGGGGGGAATCAGCCCCAGCATTTT.